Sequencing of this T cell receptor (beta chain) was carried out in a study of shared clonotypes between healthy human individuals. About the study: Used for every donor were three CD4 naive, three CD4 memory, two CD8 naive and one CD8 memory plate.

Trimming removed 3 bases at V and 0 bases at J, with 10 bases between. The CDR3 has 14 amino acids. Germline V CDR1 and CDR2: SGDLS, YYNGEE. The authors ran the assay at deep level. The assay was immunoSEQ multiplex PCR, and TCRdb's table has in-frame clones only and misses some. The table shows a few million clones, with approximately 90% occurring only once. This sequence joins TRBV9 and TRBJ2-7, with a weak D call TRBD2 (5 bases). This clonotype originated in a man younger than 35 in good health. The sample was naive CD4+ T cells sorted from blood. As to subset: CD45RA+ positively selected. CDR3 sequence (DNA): TGTGCCAGCAGCGCAGACTATGGCTCCTACGAGCAGTACTTC. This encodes CASSADYGSYEQYF.